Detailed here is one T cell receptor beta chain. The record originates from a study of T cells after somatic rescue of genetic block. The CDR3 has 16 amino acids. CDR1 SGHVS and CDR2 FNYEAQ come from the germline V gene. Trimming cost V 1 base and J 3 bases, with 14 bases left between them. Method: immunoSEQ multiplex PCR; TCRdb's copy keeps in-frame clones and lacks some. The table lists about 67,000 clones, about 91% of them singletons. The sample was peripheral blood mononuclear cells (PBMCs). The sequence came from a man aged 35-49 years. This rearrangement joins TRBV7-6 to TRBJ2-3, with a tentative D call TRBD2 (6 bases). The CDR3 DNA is TGTGCCAGCAGCTTAGTATCGGCGGGGACGACAGATACGCAGTATTTT. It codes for CASSLVSAGTTDTQYF.